Listed here are 29 T cell receptor beta chains from one sample, sequenced in a study of blood T cells in healthy people across ages. Together with a sample-barcoded 5' primer, a J-beta primer mix was included in a second PCR lasting about 6 to 11 cycles. A single record per CDR3 protein comes from TCRdb applying MiXCR to the 5' RACE reads. The table includes around 650,000 distinct CDR3 sequences, approximately 40% detected once. The specimen was blood. The receptors derive from a man aged 80 or over in good health.

The genes are TRBV4-3 and TRBJ1-6; D perhaps matches TRBD1 (5 bases). Between the trimmed V and J ends, which lost 0 bases and 9 bases, there was a span of 15 bases. The CDR3 has 16 amino acids. Germline CDR1 LGHNA, CDR2 YSLEER. CDR3 residues: CASSQEVGGFTSPLHF. The CDR3 nucleotides read TGCGCCAGCAGCCAAGAGGTGGGGGGGTTCACTTCACCCCTCCACTTT.

The chain has TRBV29-1 and TRBJ2-5; 9 nucleotides agree with TRBD1. The DNA end lines up better with TRBJ2-7; the J call may be wrong. Germline values: CDR1 SQVTM, CDR2 ANQGSEA. The CDR3 has 14 residues. The CDR3 loop reads CSVSIRDRADEQYF. Here the CDR3 DNA reads TGCAGCGTTTCGATCCGGGACAGGGCCGACGAGCAGTACTTC.

This clonotype has only a few counts. V usage is TRBV2 and J usage is TRBJ2-5, with a weak D call TRBD1 (6 bases). Germline CDR1 SNHLY, CDR2 FYNNEI. The V end was cut by 1 base, the J end by 4 bases, with 13 bases between. The CDR3 is made up of 15 amino acids. The CDR3 DNA follows: TGTGCCAGCAGTGAAGGGGGACATCATACAGAGACCCAGTACTTC. It yields the protein CASSEGGHHTETQYF.

Many counts were recorded for this clonotype. The chain couples TRBV29-1 to TRBJ2-1; 10 nucleotides line up with TRBD2. The CDR3 length is 14 residues. Germline-derived CDR1 and CDR2 are SQVTM and ANQGSEA. V gave up 8 bases and J gave up 2 bases; unmatched junction bases: 6. The CDR3 bases are TGCAGCAGTGGGACTAGCGAAACCTACAATGAGCAGTTCTTC. Its protein is CSSGTSETYNEQFF.

The genes are TRBV20-1 and TRBJ1-1; the match to TRBD1 covers 11 bases. Germline V CDR1 and CDR2: DFQATT, SNEGSKA (reference sequence). The length of the CDR3 is 20 residues. The J segment lost 0 bases and the V segment lost 0 bases, leaving 15 bases of the junction unmatched. In nucleotides, the CDR3 is TGCAGTGCTAGAGACCCGGACAGGGGGCGCGTCCAGGCCATGAACACTGAAGCTTTCTTT. Amino acids: CSARDPDRGRVQAMNTEAFF.

The gene calls are TRBV28 and TRBJ2-7; D gene ambiguous. Trimming removed 5 bases from V and 7 bases from J, with 12 bases in between. The CDR3 loop spans 12 amino acids. From germline, CDR1 is MDHEN and CDR2 SYDVKM. Here the CDR3 reads CASSTKPEEQYF. The CDR3 DNA reads as TGTGCCAGCAGTACTAAACCGGAGGAGCAGTACTTC.

The CDR3 is CSATRLGKGRQETQYF. The CDR3 DNA sequence: TGCAGTGCTACGCGGCTCGGCAAGGGTCGCCAAGAGACCCAGTACTTC. The chain links TRBV20-1 to TRBJ2-5; no firm D call. V dropped 4 bases and J dropped 1 base, with 19 bases sitting between them. Germline loops: CDR1 DFQATT, CDR2 SNEGSKA (reference sequence). This CDR3 comprises 16 residues.

This clonotype was observed many times. This sequence joins TRBV7-2 and TRBJ2-3; possibly TRBD2 for D (5 bases). The germline gives CDR1 SGHTA, CDR2 FQGNSA. Trimming took off 6 bases at V and 2 bases at J, with 12 bases between the two ends. The CDR3 extends over 14 amino acids. CDR3 loop: CASRNERYTDTQYF. Here the CDR3 DNA reads TGTGCCAGCAGAAACGAGCGGTACACAGATACGCAGTATTTT.

This chain links TRBV20-1 with TRBJ2-5; D is possibly TRBD1 or TRBD2 (5 bases each). This CDR3 contains 12 residues. Germline CDR1 reads DFQATT; CDR2 reads SNEGSKA (reference sequence). The V end was cut by 1 base, the J end by 5 bases, with 8 bases between. The CDR3 protein is CSARVGVETQYF. CDR3 sequence (DNA): TGCAGTGCTAGAGTGGGGGTTGAGACCCAGTACTTC.

This clonotype was picked up many times. The V and J genes are TRBV20-1 and TRBJ2-5, with no clear D. The V and J ends lost 0 bases and 2 bases respectively, with 13 bases between them. Germline CDR1 is DFQATT and CDR2 is SNEGSKA (reference sequence). This CDR3 has 15 residues. The DNA for the CDR3 is TGCAGTGCTAGAGATCCTCGCCAGCGACAAGAGACCCAGTACTTC. Translating gives CSARDPRQRQETQYF.

J is TRBJ2-5 and V is TRBV7-9; the D gene could be TRBD1 or TRBD2 (5 bases each). The J call may be wrong; the DNA end is better matched by TRBJ2-7. Germline values: CDR1 SEHNR, CDR2 FQNEAQ (reference sequence). This CDR3 has 15 residues. Here the CDR3 reads CASSPLPGRNYEQYF. The CDR3 DNA follows: TGTGCCAGCAGCCCTCTCCCGGGACGGAATTACGAGCAGTACTTC.

This clonotype was counted ten times or more. The genes are TRBV7-9 and TRBJ1-1, with 9 bases lining up with TRBD1. The CDR3 has 17 amino acids. The germline CDR1 and CDR2 sequences are SEHNR and FQNEAQ (reference sequence). Trimming at V came to 5 bases and at J to 0 bases, leaving 10 bases not matched to a gene. The CDR3 here is CASSHTGTGLLNTEAFF. In DNA, the CDR3 is TGTGCCAGCAGCCACACCGGGACAGGGCTCTTGAACACTGAAGCTTTCTTT.

This sequence joins TRBV12-3 or TRBV12-4 and TRBJ2-4, with D possibly matching TRBD2 (6 bases). The CDR3 runs 15 residues. The ends were cut back, 2 bases at V and 6 bases at J, with 14 bases in the middle. CDR3 DNA sequence: TGTGCCAGCAGTTTAAGTGGTCAGGGAGGAAACATTCAGTACTTC. It encodes CASSLSGQGGNIQYF.

This clonotype was detected a few times. V is TRBV10-1 and J is TRBJ2-5; 11 bases match TRBD1. V dropped 3 bases and J dropped 4; count of bases not matched to a gene: 7. Germline CDR1 is WNHNN and CDR2 is SYGVQD (reference sequence). The CDR3 consists of 16 residues. DNA for the CDR3: TGCGCCAGCAGTGACCCGGGACAGGGGGTCGGAGAGACCCAGTACTTC. Its protein product is CASSDPGQGVGETQYF.

This clonotype occurred many times. The chain joins TRBV7-2 to TRBJ1-2; the D gene is possibly TRBD1 (6 bases). Between the trimmed V and J ends, which lost 5 bases and 3 bases, there was a span of 16 bases. Germline values: CDR1 SGHTA, CDR2 FQGNSA. The CDR3 has 15 amino acids. The CDR3 DNA reads as TGTGCCAGCAGCGCTAGAGGGGGACATCACTATGGCTACACCTTC. Residues: CASSARGGHHYGYTF.

The sample holds a few counts of this clonotype. The gene calls are TRBV24-1 and TRBJ2-5, with 12 bases fitting TRBD2. The V segment lost 9 bases and the J segment 4 bases; nucleotides outside the gene matches: 11. CDR1 and CDR2 (germline): KGHDR, SFDVKD. The length of the CDR3 is 16 residues. The CDR3 sequence is CATGETSGSWGETQYF. CDR3 DNA sequence: TGTGCCACCGGCGAGACTAGCGGGAGCTGGGGAGAGACCCAGTACTTC.

The V and J genes are TRBV29-1 and TRBJ2-3, with no clear D. Trimming removed 7 bases from V and 0 bases from J, with 17 bases in between. Germline CDR1 and CDR2: SQVTM and ANQGSEA. The CDR3 is 15 residues long. The CDR3 region has the DNA TGCAGCGGGAGAATCGGGTTGAGTAGCACAGATACGCAGTATTTT. This translates into CSGRIGLSSTDTQYF.

This sequence joins TRBV4-3 and TRBJ2-3; 8 bases agree with TRBD2. The CDR3 has 17 amino acids. V shed 1 base and J 1 base; nucleotides not matched to a gene: 7. Germline CDR1 LGHNA, CDR2 YSLEER. CDR3 nucleotide sequence: TGCGCCAGCAGCCAAGGAAGTTCAGCGGGGGGCACAGATACGCAGTATTTT. This encodes CASSQGSSAGGTDTQYF.

This clonotype was seen many times. The chain has TRBV5-1 and TRBJ2-4; 9 bases align to TRBD1. Germline-derived CDR1 and CDR2 are SGHRS and YFSETQ. Germline trimming cut 4 bases from V and 0 bases from J; bases unmatched to any gene: 17. The CDR3 contains 20 residues. The CDR3 sequence is CASSPNLGTGSSKAKNIQYF. DNA of the CDR3: TGCGCCAGCAGCCCCAATCTAGGGACAGGGAGCTCCAAAGCCAAAAACATTCAGTACTTC. The full variable domain, completed using reference TRBV5-1 and TRBJ2-4, is KAGVTQTPRYLIKTRGQQVTLSCSPISGHRSVSWYQQTPGQGLQFLFEYFSETQRNKGNFPGRFSGRQFSNSRSEMNVSTLELGDSALYLCASSPNLGTGSSKAKNIQYFGAGTRLSVL.

This clonotype showed up just a few times. The chain couples TRBV12-3 or TRBV12-4 to TRBJ2-3; the D gene could be TRBD1 or TRBD2 (5 bases each). This CDR3 contains 11 residues. Trimming pared 11 bases from V and 4 bases from J, leaving 10 bases between. This CDR3 reads CAVGTADTQYF. The CDR3 nucleotides read TGTGCCGTTGGGACCGCAGATACGCAGTATTTT.

This clonotype was seen repeatedly, ten times or more. The chain's CDR3 is CASSLASGTGHNEQFF. CDR3 in DNA: TGCGCCAGCAGCTTGGCCTCTGGGACTGGGCACAATGAGCAGTTCTTC. The V and J genes are TRBV5-1 and TRBJ2-1, with D maybe TRBD2 (6 bases). The germline V and J ends were trimmed by 0 bases and 5 bases, with 15 bases remaining between them. In germline, CDR1 is SGHRS, CDR2 YFSETQ. The CDR3 length is 16 residues.

Of note for this clonotype: A single base separates this from a much larger clone, so it may be a read error. This chain uses TRBV6-2 or TRBV6-3 with TRBJ2-7; 9 bases align to TRBD1. Germline CDR1 is MNHEY and CDR2 is SVGEGT. The V segment lost 5 bases and the J segment 3 bases; nucleotides outside the gene matches: 8. This CDR3 contains 15 residues. The CDR3 spells CASSHRQGVIYEQYF. DNA for the CDR3: TGTGCCAGCAGTCACCGACAGGGGGTAATCTACGAGCAGTACTTC.

The chain uses TRBV19 and TRBJ2-3; tentatively, D is TRBD1 or TRBD2 (5 bases each). The germline V and J ends were trimmed by 4 bases and 1 base, with 15 bases remaining between them. The germline CDR1 and CDR2 sequences are LNHDA and SQIVND (reference sequence). The CDR3 runs 16 residues. The DNA for the CDR3 is TGTGCCAGTAGTACAATAGCGACGGGGCGCACAGATACGCAGTATTTT. It yields the protein CASSTIATGRTDTQYF.

The rearrangement uses TRBV3-1 and TRBJ2-2, with 12 bases aligning to TRBD2. With 4 bases clipped from V and 5 bases from J, the junction kept 8 bases outside the gene matches. The length of the CDR3 is 17 residues. Germline V gene lookup returns CDR1 LGHDT and CDR2 YNNKEL (reference sequence). The CDR3 protein is CASSPRLAGARTGELFF. The CDR3 region has the DNA TGTGCCAGCAGCCCCCGACTAGCGGGGGCCAGGACCGGGGAGCTGTTTTTT.

This clonotype has ten or more counts. The genes are TRBV29-1 and TRBJ1-2; D is unclear. Germline assignment: CDR1 SQVTM and CDR2 ANQGSEA. The V end was cut by 3 bases, the J end by 0 bases, with 8 bases between. The CDR3 is 13 residues long. CDR3 amino acids: CSVEYSSNYGYTF. CDR3 nucleotide sequence: TGCAGCGTTGAGTACTCTTCTAACTATGGCTACACCTTC.

V is TRBV11-2 and J is TRBJ1-4, with 7 bases fitting TRBD1. This CDR3 is 14 amino acids long. Germline V lookup: CDR1 SGHAT, CDR2 FQNNGV. V dropped 3 bases and J dropped 8; count of bases not matched to a gene: 6. The CDR3 loop is CASSFGGGGEKLFF. The CDR3 DNA sequence: TGTGCCAGCAGCTTCGGAGGGGGCGGAGAAAAACTGTTTTTT.

This clonotype was found many times. The V and J genes are TRBV7-2 and TRBJ2-7; 10 nucleotides agree with TRBD1. Germline CDR1 and CDR2: SGHTA and FQGNSA. The CDR3 extends over 14 amino acids. J gave up 2 bases and V 5 bases, and 3 bases lay outside the gene matches. In DNA form, the CDR3 reads TGTGCCAGCAGCACCGGACAGGGGGCCTACGAGCAGTACTTC. It yields the protein CASSTGQGAYEQYF.

This clonotype was counted a few times. The genes are TRBV9 and TRBJ2-3; D unclear. Between the trimmed V and J ends, which lost 0 bases and 1 base, there was a span of 6 bases. CDR1 and CDR2 (germline): SGDLS, YYNGEE. This CDR3 spans 14 amino acids. In DNA form, the CDR3 reads TGTGCCAGCAGCGTAGTAACTGGCACAGATACGCAGTATTTT. This codes for CASSVVTGTDTQYF.

This sequence joins TRBV4-2 and TRBJ1-5; D is unclear. V gave up 5 bases and J gave up 0 bases, with 11 bases separating them. The CDR3 totals 15 residues. Germline assignment: CDR1 LGHNA and CDR2 YNFKEQ. CDR3 region: CASSFQTDSNQPQHF. In nucleotides, the CDR3 is TGTGCCAGCAGCTTCCAAACGGATAGCAATCAGCCCCAGCATTTT.